This paragraph covers one TCR beta chain sequence. Its target antigen remains unknown. Base qualities are not at hand, and no much larger clone is one base apart. This sample is drawn from a study of blood T cell repertoires in COVID-19 (dated by TCRdb to 2018 to 2020). About the study as a whole: Samples from collaborators originated in the United States, Italy and Spain and spanned both the acute and convalescent phases of COVID-19. Where available, HLA class I and class II types were taken from metadata supplied by the sample provider and were not determined by assay-based typing. The samples were drawn from two sources: the first 160 participants of the ongoing ImmuneRACE study, and 950 to 1,500 subjects contributed by 6 global collaborators. A de-identified subject ID, COVID-19 status, age in years and sex were almost always included in the sample metadata. The prospective study material was composed of cDNA or gDNA derived from T cells, B-cell-depleted T cells, or PBMCs. A freely available public database, intended as a resource for researchers studying the immune response to SARS-CoV-2, is where the repertoires were released. Deeply sampled blood TCRbeta repertoires from subjects exposed to, actively infected with, or recovered from COVID-19 were included in the dataset. Paper-wide results and their limitations: The quantity of clinical and demographic metadata differed by source and by participant and was supplied without curation.

Participants in the prospective study were enrolled through a virtual design, were aged roughly 18 to 100 years, and lived in 24 United States geographic areas. To assign participants to cohorts, the prospective study relied on clinical history that participants themselves reported in a screening survey and a study questionnaire. Mobile phlebotomists in the prospective study collected whole blood, serum and a nasopharyngeal or oropharyngeal swab from every participant. Over a roughly 2-month period, participants in the prospective study had the option of providing additional blood draws and questionnaires. Before DNA extraction, prospective study blood samples were shipped either frozen or at room temperature. TCRbeta CDR3 regions were amplified from genomic DNA using the immunoSEQ Assay, a bias-controlled multiplex PCR. The source study handled its data this way. The number of nucleated cells in each sample was estimated by amplification of reference gene primers within the assay. To quantify the absolute abundance of each unique TCRbeta CDR3 rearrangement, sequence reads were collapsed and filtered. For each sample, productive Simpson clonality was calculated by taking the square root of Simpson's diversity index across productive rearrangements. Not all clones reach the TCRdb copy of this immuneACCESS table, which keeps in-frame sequences only. Checked studies attribute under half of the gap to unresolved V genes and leave the rest unexplained. The DNA gave D and trimming, while V, J and clone size come from that table. The sample includes around 200,000 clones, with roughly 87% observed a single time. The top ten constitute approximately 10% of the sample.

The sequence was obtained from a man aged 18 to 30 with acute COVID-19. Input material: PBMCs or T cells enriched from blood (not recorded which).

The nucleotide sequence reads as follows: TGTGCCAGCAGTGACCCAGCGAGCTCTGGGGCCAACGTCCTGACTTTC. Its translation is CASSDPASSGANVLTF. The V and J segments used are TRBV2 and TRBJ2-6; the D gene remains uncertain. Reading from cysteine to phenylalanine, the CDR3 counts 16 amino acids. The entry retains the CDR3 DNA only, 48 bases that are in frame from base 1. V is reduced by 3 bases and J by 0 bases, leaving a spacing of 9 bases between them. The CDR1 and CDR2 encoded by the germline V gene are SNHLY and FYNNEI.